This T cell receptor (beta chain) was sequenced for a study of Ad26.COV2.S vaccination and SARS-CoV-2 variants. The wider study: Ad26.COV2.S given intramuscularly, once or twice 56 days apart.

This sample's treatment: 15 to 20 received Ad26.COV2.S at low or high dose, single or two shots; about 5 received placebo; per-sample allocation not given. Following the first vaccine or placebo injection, samples were taken on day 63. An adult donor aged 18-55 years was enrolled in Boston. As its vector, the vaccine had Ad26, which expressed Wuhan-strain SARS-CoV-2 spike. Study-level findings and limits: Whether participants received vaccine or placebo, their non-spike TCR breadth was similar.

Trimming cost V 2 bases and J 2 bases, with 9 bases left between them. The CDR3 length is 14 residues. Germline CDR1 reads SEHNR; CDR2 reads FQNEAQ (reference sequence). Worth noting for this clone: Its cognate antigen is unknown.

The repertoire was sequenced with immunoSEQ multiplex PCR; TCRdb's copy has only in-frame clones and lacks some. The top ten hold around 5% of the sample, which has about 330,000 clones, 90% seen once. J is TRBJ1-1 and V is TRBV7-9; D remains ambiguous. This TCR derives from a person between 18 and 59 years old who received the Ad26.COV2.S COVID-19 vaccine or a placebo. Sequencing was performed on peripheral blood, taken in a trial of Ad26.COV2.S vaccine versus placebo. DNA of the CDR3: TGTGCCAGCAGCTTAAGGGTGGACAACACTGAAGCTTTCTTT. Translating it yields CASSLRVDNTEAFF.